This T cell receptor beta chain was sequenced in a study of T cells expressing NK-cell markers. The CDR3 contains 17 residues. Germline CDR1 and CDR2: DFQATT and SNEGSKA (reference sequence). Reanalyzing the 5' RACE reads, TCRdb keeps one entry per CDR3 protein, without DNA. The sample includes 300,000 to 450,000 distinct CDR3 sequences. The chain combines TRBV20-1 with TRBJ1-2; TCRdb's D gene call, TRBD1, goes unchecked for lack of DNA. This TCR came from a man aged 18-69 years in good health. Sequenced material: blood T cells: a sorted CD56 or NKG2C T cell subset, CD4+ or CD8+ T cells, or bulk PBMC T cells (not recorded which). The CDR3 is CSASRGGDSDFLRGYTF.